This is a list of T cell receptor beta chains from one sample in a study of blood T cell repertoires in COVID-19. The repertoire was sequenced with immunoSEQ multiplex PCR; TCRdb's copy has only in-frame clones and lacks some. The sample shows around 170,000 clones, around 83% of them seen only once. The sequencing sample was made of peripheral blood. The receptors stem from a man aged 50-60 years with active or convalescent COVID-19. CDR3s include the opening cysteine and the closing phenylalanine or tryptophan. Each record gives: clone size, V gene, J gene, CDR3 protein. Not all rows give a size; the values are once, few, many and, for expanded clones, a class.

>.|TRBV5-1|TRBJ2-4
CASSYVPGGAKNIQYF
>.|TRBV24-1|TRBJ2-1
CATSDLFGGENYNEQFF
>.|TRBV18|TRBJ1-1
CASSLSRQGNTEAFF
>once|TRBV6-1|TRBJ1-2
CASSEGRLGYTF
>.|TRBV7-6|TRBJ2-3
CASSPGLAPGRDTQYF
>.|TRBV7-2|TRBJ2-7
CASSYQTSYYEQYF
>once|TRBV15|TRBJ1-5
CATSRGGTGQNQPQHF
>.|TRBV10-3|TRBJ1-2
CAISESPGVVGSYGYTF
>.|TRBV4-3|TRBJ1-2
CASSQQTTGAKGGYTF
>.|TRBV2|TRBJ2-7
CASNPQGSGGYF
>few|TRBV3-1/TRBV3-2|TRBJ1-3
CASSQFMQGAGNTIYF
>once|TRBV5-1|TRBJ2-3
CASLAGGPFSPTDTQYF
>.|TRBV24-1|TRBJ1-5
CATSGERLNQPQHF
>once|TRBV12-3/TRBV12-4|TRBJ1-2
CASKDRAGGYTF
>.|TRBV21-1|TRBJ1-4
CASSKWEGREKLFF
>.|TRBV4-3|TRBJ1-3
CASSQSWGGSSGNTIYF
>.|TRBV11-1|TRBJ2-5
CASSRSSIRETQYF
>.|TRBV16|TRBJ1-1
CASSPGGRAFF
>.|TRBV12-5|TRBJ1-2
CASGLVLTGTDNGYTF
>.|TRBV24-1|TRBJ2-2
CATGLAGNTGELFF
>.|TRBV6-5|TRBJ2-7
CASSTVGLAGYEQYF
>.|TRBV2|TRBJ1-5
CASRTDRTQPQHF
>.|TRBV3-1/TRBV3-2|TRBJ2-2
CASSQYGELFF
>.|TRBV28|TRBJ2-3
CASSANPGLAVTRADTQYF